This T cell receptor beta chain derives from a study of T cell responses to AZD1222 COVID-19 vaccine. Some clones are missing from TCRdb's copy, which holds only in-frame ones; the method was immunoSEQ multiplex PCR. The sample holds 240,000 or so clones; just over 90% are singletons and the top ten take roughly 0.6%. Between the trimmed V and J ends, which lost 4 bases and 1 base, there was a span of 10 bases. This CDR3 has 14 residues. Looked up from germline, CDR1 is LGHDT and CDR2 is YNNKEL (reference sequence). The V call is TRBV3-1 (or the pseudogene TRBV3-2), the J call TRBJ1-1; D is ambiguous. The sample consisted of peripheral blood, taken on day 0 of AZD1222 vaccination. This TCR was sampled from an adult in good health. The CDR3 DNA sequence: TGTGCCAGCAGCCTAAGGATGAGGAACACTGAAGCTTTCTTT. Translated: CASSLRMRNTEAFF.